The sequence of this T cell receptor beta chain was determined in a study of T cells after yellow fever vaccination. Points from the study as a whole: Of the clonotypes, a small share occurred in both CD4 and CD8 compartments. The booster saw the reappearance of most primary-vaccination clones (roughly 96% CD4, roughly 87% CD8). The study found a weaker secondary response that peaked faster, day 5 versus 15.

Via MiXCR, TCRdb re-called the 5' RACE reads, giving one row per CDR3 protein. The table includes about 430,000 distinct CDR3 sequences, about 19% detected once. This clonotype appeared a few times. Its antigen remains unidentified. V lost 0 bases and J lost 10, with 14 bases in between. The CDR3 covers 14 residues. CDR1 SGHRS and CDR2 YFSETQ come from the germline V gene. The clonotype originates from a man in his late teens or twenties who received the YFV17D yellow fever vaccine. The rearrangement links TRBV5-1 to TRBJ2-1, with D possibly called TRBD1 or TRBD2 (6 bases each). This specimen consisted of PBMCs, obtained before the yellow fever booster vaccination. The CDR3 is CASSLDPGAGEQFF. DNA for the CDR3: TGCGCCAGCAGCTTGGACCCGGGGGCCGGGGAGCAGTTCTTC.